The present entry profiles one TCR beta chain with its context. The data stem from a study of blood T cell repertoires in COVID-19. As for the study in general: Some COVID-19 samples were acute and others convalescent; all came from the United States, Italy and Spain. T cells, B-cell-depleted T cells, or PBMCs supplied cDNA or gDNA.

The CDR3 length is 16 residues. The germline V gene encodes CDR1 KGHSH and CDR2 LQKENI. Germline trimming cut 4 bases from V and 3 bases from J; bases unmatched to any gene: 9. Authors' methods: Cell counts per sample came from amplifying reference gene primers. Method: immunoSEQ multiplex PCR; TCRdb's copy keeps in-frame clones and lacks some. D and trimming were read from the DNA, whereas the V and J calls and clone size are those reported in that table. The data hold 15,000 to 20,000 clones, with roughly 90% observed a single time. The chain recombines TRBV18 with TRBJ2-5; TRBD1 aligns across 9 bases. The source is a human donor in a cohort sampled during active COVID-19. Sequencing was performed on peripheral blood. The CDR3 DNA reads TGTGCCAGCTCACTCAAAGCCGGGACAGGGAAAGAGACCCAGTACTTC. This translates into CASSLKAGTGKETQYF.